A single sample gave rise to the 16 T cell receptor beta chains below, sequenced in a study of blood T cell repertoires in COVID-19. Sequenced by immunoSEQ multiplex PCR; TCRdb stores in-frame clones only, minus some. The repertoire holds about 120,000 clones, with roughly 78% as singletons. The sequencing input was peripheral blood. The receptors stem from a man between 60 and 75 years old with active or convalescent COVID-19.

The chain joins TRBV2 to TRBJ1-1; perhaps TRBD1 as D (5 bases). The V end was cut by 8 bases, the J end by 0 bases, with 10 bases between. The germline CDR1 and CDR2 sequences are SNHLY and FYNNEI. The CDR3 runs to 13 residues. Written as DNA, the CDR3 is TGTGCCAGCGGGGCCCAGTTGAACACTGAAGCTTTCTTT. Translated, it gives CASGAQLNTEAFF.

The CDR3 DNA sequence: TGTGCCAGCAGCTTGGAACAGGAGTCAACTAATGAAAAACTGTTTTTT. It yields the protein CASSLEQESTNEKLFF. The J gene is TRBJ1-4, the V gene TRBV5-4; tentative D call: TRBD1 (5 bases). V lost 0 bases and J 0 bases, leaving 9 bases between the germline ends. Germline lookup yields CDR1 SGHNT and CDR2 YYREEE (reference sequence). CDR3 length equals 16 residues.

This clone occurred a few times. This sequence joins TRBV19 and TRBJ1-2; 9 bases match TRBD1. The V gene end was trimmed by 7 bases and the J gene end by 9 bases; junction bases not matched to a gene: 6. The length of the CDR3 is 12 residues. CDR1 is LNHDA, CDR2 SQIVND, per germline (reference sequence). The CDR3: CASNTDRGSYTF. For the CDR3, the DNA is TGTGCCAGTAATACCGACAGGGGGAGCTACACCTTC.

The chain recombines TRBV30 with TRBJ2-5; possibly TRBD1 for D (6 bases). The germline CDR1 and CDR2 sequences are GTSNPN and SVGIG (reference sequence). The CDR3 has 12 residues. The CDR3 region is CAGTGWQETQYF. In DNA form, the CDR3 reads TGTGCGGGAACAGGGTGGCAAGAGACCCAGTACTTC.

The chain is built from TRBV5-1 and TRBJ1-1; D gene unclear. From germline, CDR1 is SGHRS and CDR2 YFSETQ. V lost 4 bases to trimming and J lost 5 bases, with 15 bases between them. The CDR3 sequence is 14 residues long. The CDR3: CASSHARIETEAFF. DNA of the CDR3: TGCGCCAGCAGCCACGCTAGGATAGAGACTGAAGCTTTCTTT. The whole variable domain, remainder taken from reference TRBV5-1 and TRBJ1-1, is KAGVTQTPRYLIKTRGQQVTLSCSPISGHRSVSWYQQTPGQGLQFLFEYFSETQRNKGNFPGRFSGRQFSNSRSEMNVSTLELGDSALYLCASSHARIETEAFFGQGTRLTVV.

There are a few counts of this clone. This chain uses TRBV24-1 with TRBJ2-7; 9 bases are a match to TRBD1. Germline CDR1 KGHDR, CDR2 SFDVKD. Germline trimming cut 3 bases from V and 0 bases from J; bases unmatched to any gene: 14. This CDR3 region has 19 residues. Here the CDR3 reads CATSDAPGQGRSSSYEQYF. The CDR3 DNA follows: TGTGCCACCAGTGATGCTCCGGGACAGGGTAGATCCAGCTCCTACGAGCAGTACTTC.

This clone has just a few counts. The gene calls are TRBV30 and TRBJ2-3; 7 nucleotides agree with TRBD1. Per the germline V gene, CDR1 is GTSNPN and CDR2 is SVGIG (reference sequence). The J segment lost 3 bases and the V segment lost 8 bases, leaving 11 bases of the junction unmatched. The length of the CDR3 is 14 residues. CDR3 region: CARTLMTGTDTQYF. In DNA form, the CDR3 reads TGTGCCAGGACTCTAATGACAGGGACAGATACGCAGTATTTT.

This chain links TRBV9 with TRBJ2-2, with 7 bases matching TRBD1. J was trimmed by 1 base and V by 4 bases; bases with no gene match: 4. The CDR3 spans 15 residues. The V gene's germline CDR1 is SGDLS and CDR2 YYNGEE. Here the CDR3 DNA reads TGTGCCAGCAGCTGGGGGACAGAGAACACCGGGGAGCTGTTTTTT. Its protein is CASSWGTENTGELFF.

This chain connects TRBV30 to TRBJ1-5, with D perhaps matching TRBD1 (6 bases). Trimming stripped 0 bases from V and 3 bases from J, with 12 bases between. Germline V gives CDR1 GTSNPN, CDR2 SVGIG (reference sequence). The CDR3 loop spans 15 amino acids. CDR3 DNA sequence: TGTGCCTGGAGTGTACTTGGGGGCACCAATCAGCCCCAGCATTTT. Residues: CAWSVLGGTNQPQHF.

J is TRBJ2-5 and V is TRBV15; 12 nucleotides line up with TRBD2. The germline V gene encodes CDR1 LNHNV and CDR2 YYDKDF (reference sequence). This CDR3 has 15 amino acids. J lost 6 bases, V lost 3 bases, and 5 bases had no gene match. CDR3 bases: TGTGCCACCAGCAGGAGACTAGCGGGAGCGAAGACCCAGTACTTC. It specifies CATSRRLAGAKTQYF.

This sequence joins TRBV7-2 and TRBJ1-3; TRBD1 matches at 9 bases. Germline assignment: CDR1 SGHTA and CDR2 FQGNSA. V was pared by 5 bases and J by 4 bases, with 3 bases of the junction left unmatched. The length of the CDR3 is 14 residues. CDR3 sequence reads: CASSTGQGGNTIYF. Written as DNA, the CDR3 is TGTGCCAGCAGCACGGGACAGGGAGGAAACACCATATATTTT.

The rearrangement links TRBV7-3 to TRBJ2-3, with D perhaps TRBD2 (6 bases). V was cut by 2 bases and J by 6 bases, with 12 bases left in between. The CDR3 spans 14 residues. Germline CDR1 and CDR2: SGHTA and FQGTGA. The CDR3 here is CASSLRTGVDTQYF. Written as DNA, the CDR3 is TGTGCCAGCAGCTTACGGACGGGAGTGGATACGCAGTATTTT.

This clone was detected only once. The CDR3 is CASSPGTRRDNEQFF. CDR3 DNA: TGTGCCAGCAGTCCCGGGACTAGGAGAGACAATGAGCAGTTCTTC. The chain combines TRBV27 with TRBJ2-1; 8 positions match TRBD2. The junction had 8 bases not matched to a gene; V was cut back by 5 bases and J by 5 bases. Germline CDR1 and CDR2: MNHEY and SMNVEV (reference sequence). There are 15 residues in the CDR3.

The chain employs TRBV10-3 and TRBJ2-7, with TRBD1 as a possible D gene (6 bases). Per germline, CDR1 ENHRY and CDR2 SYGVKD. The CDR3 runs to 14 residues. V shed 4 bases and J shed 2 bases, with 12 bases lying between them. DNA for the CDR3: TGTGCCATCAGTGGAAGACAGGCGACCTACGAGCAGTACTTC. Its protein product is CAISGRQATYEQYF.

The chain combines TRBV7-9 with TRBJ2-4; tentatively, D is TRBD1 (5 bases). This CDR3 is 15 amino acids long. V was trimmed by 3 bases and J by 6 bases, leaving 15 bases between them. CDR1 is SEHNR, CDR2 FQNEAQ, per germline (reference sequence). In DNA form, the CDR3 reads TGTGCCAGCAGCTTCCCCCCCAGGGTTGGAAACATTCAGTACTTC. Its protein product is CASSFPPRVGNIQYF.

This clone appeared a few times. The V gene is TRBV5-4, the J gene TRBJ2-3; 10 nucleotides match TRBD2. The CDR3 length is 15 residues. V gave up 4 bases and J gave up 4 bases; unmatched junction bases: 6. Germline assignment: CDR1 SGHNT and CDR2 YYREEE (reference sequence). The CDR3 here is CASSLGTSEADTQYF. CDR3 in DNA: TGTGCCAGCAGCCTCGGGACTAGCGAGGCAGATACGCAGTATTTT.